This T cell receptor beta chain stems from a study of OX40 agonist ivuxolimab in advanced cancers. Note on this clone: Its antigen is undetermined.

This CDR3 spans 15 amino acids. Germline CDR1 LGHNA, CDR2 YSLEER. V was pared by 0 bases and J by 3 bases, with 11 bases between. Findings and limits, study-wide: Blood T cells, both CD4+ and CD8+, expanded clonally by week 6 at 0.1 to 3.0 mg/kg. The work left the antigen specificity of expanded peripheral T cells undetermined. Relatively little clonal expansion, among the lowest observed, appeared in partial responders at 0.1-3.0 mg/kg.

At cycle 4 day 1, cycle 7 day 1, and baseline, blood was sampled. Here immunoSEQ multiplex PCR was the method, and the copy in TCRdb shows in-frame clones only, minus some. The data contain 30,000 or so clones, roughly 85% of them singletons. The receptor was isolated from an adult with an advanced solid tumor such as melanoma, head and neck, liver or kidney cancer. This sample comprised CD4+ or CD8+ T cells sorted from blood, obtained in a trial of the OX40 agonist ivuxolimab. This chain connects TRBV4-3 to TRBJ1-1, with D possibly being TRBD1 (6 bases). CDR3 bases: TGCGCCAGCAGCCAAGAGGCGGGGGGCTACACTGAAGCTTTCTTT. As protein: CASSQEAGGYTEAFF.